This record concerns one TCR beta chain sequence. CDR1 is LNHNV and CDR2 is YYDKDF in the germline V gene (reference sequence). The CDR3 runs 13 residues. With 1 base removed from V and 6 bases from J, the gap between germline ends came to 9 bases. The method was immunoSEQ multiplex PCR; TCRdb's version includes in-frame clones alone and lacks a portion of them. Among 200,000 to 300,000 clones, approximately 86% were seen once, and the ten largest hold 2.5% to 3.5%. The sample belongs to a study of blood T cell repertoires in COVID-19. At the level of the study: Both acute and convalescent COVID-19 samples were obtained from the United States, Italy and Spain. PBMCs, B-cell-depleted T cells, or T cells were the source of the cDNA or gDNA that made up the material.

The sequenced sample consisted of PBMCs or T cells enriched from blood (not recorded which). This TCR derives from a woman aged 40 to 50 with acute COVID-19. V and J are TRBV15 and TRBJ2-5; D possibly corresponds to TRBD1 (6 bases). The CDR3 reads CATSRGGQQTQYF. The CDR3 coding sequence is TGTGCCACCAGCAGAGGGGGGCAACAGACCCAGTACTTC.